Shown below are 15 T cell receptor beta chains from a single sample sequenced in a study of OX40 agonist ivuxolimab in advanced cancers. The method was immunoSEQ multiplex PCR; TCRdb's version includes in-frame clones alone and lacks a portion of them. The sample comprises 45,000 or so clones, 70% to 85% of which are singletons, and 2% to 3% rests with the top ten. The material sequenced was CD4+ or CD8+ T cells sorted from blood, taken in a trial of the OX40 agonist ivuxolimab. These receptors all stem from an adult with an advanced solid tumor such as melanoma, head and neck, liver or kidney cancer.

In its sample, this clone was seen a few times. V and J are TRBV5-6 and TRBJ1-6; a weak D match, TRBD1 (6 bases). The CDR3 is made up of 14 amino acids. The germline V gene has CDR1 SGHDT and CDR2 YYEEEE. Trimming removed 3 bases from V and 7 bases from J, with 11 bases in between. The CDR3 DNA reads TGTGCCAGCAGCTCAGGGACATACAATTCACCCCTCCACTTT. Amino acids: CASSSGTYNSPLHF.

This chain uses TRBV7-3 with TRBJ1-5, with 7 bases fitting TRBD1. Germline assignment: CDR1 SGHTA and CDR2 FQGTGA. The CDR3 consists of 15 residues. With V trimmed by 5 bases and J by 1 base, 5 bases remained unmatched. Written as DNA, the CDR3 is TGTGCCAGCAGCCAAACACAGGGGAGCAATCAGCCCCAGCATTTT. This translates into CASSQTQGSNQPQHF.

This rearrangement joins TRBV15 to TRBJ1-1; a possible D gene is TRBD1 (6 bases). Trimming removed 6 bases from V and 1 base from J, with 9 bases in between. Germline CDR1 and CDR2: LNHNV and YYDKDF (reference sequence). This CDR3 region has 13 residues. The CDR3 DNA reads TGTGCCACCAGGGGGGGCAAGAACACTGAAGCTTTCTTT. Its translation: CATRGGKNTEAFF.

The chain's CDR3 is CASSSGTGGVGANVLTF. The DNA of the CDR3 is TGTGCCAGCAGCTCCGGGACAGGGGGCGTTGGGGCCAACGTCCTGACTTTC. J is TRBJ2-6 and V is TRBV4-2; TRBD1 aligns across 12 bases. V shed 5 bases, J shed 3 bases, and the junction held 5 bases outside the gene matches. In germline, CDR1 is LGHNA, CDR2 YNFKEQ. There are 17 residues in the CDR3.

The rearrangement links TRBV6-9 to TRBJ2-3, with a possible D match to TRBD1 (5 bases). V was trimmed by 3 bases and J by 5 bases, leaving 15 bases between them. The CDR3 is made up of 15 amino acids. CDR1 and CDR2 (germline): MNHGY, SVAAGI. CDR3 bases: TGTGCCAGCAGTTACTCATTCAGGGTCCGAGATACGCAGTATTTT. This encodes CASSYSFRVRDTQYF.

V and J are TRBV6-4 and TRBJ2-3, with D maybe TRBD1 (5 bases). The germline V gene has CDR1 MRHNA and CDR2 SNTAGT. V was trimmed by 6 bases and J by 2 bases, leaving 12 bases between them. This CDR3 has 14 residues. Here the CDR3 reads CASSLTENTDTQYF. Here the CDR3 DNA reads TGTGCCAGCAGCCTGACAGAGAACACAGATACGCAGTATTTT.

The chain links TRBV7-8 to TRBJ2-5; possibly TRBD2 for D (6 bases). Germline V CDR1 and CDR2: SGHVS, FQNEAQ. The CDR3 consists of 14 residues. Trimming took 5 bases from V and 7 from J, leaving 17 bases between them. CDR3 region: CASSLRLVEGTQYF. CDR3 DNA sequence: TGTGCCAGCAGCCTCCGACTAGTGGAAGGGACCCAGTACTTC.

The CDR3 loop is CASSFGQQETQYF. In DNA, the CDR3 is TGTGCCAGCAGTTTTGGACAGCAAGAGACCCAGTACTTC. V and J are TRBV2 and TRBJ2-5; D might be TRBD1 (6 bases). The length of the CDR3 is 13 residues. Trimming cost V 5 bases and J 2 bases, with 9 bases left between them. Germline lookup yields CDR1 SNHLY and CDR2 FYNNEI.

The V and J genes are TRBV7-9 and TRBJ2-5; D is unclear. Germline CDR1 SEHNR, CDR2 FQNEAQ (reference sequence). CDR3 length: 11 amino acids. Trimming left V 4 bases short and J 8 bases short, with 8 bases between. CDR3 loop: CASSSGVTQYF. DNA for the CDR3: TGTGCCAGCAGCTCCGGTGTCACCCAGTACTTC.

The chain uses TRBV18 and TRBJ2-7, with D possibly TRBD2 on 6 matching bases. Germline V lookup: CDR1 KGHSH, CDR2 LQKENI. The CDR3 covers 12 residues. Trimming removed 3 bases from V and 3 bases from J, with 6 bases in between. This chain's CDR3 is CASSPDYYEQYF. CDR3 in DNA: TGTGCCAGCTCACCGGACTACTACGAGCAGTACTTC.

This clone appeared a single time. One end of the junction is discordant with germline, which a read error may explain. The genes are TRBV7-8 and TRBJ2-3, with 11 positions matching TRBD2. CDR1 and CDR2 (germline): SGHVS, FQNEAQ. The CDR3 spans 16 residues. In nucleotides, the CDR3 is TGTGCCAGCAGCTCGCCCCTAGCGGGGGGCACAGATGCGCAGTATTTT. It yields the protein CASSSPLAGGTDAQYF.

The chain couples TRBV11-2 to TRBJ2-1; perhaps TRBD2 as D (6 bases). CDR1 and CDR2 from the germline V gene are SGHAT and FQNNGV. This CDR3 contains 12 residues. Trimming left V 6 bases short and J 6 bases short, with 9 bases between. CDR3 in DNA: TGTGCCAGCAGGTCTAGCGTCAATGAGCAGTTCTTC. Its translation: CASRSSVNEQFF.

The chain recombines TRBV11-3 with TRBJ2-7, with D maybe TRBD1 (6 bases). This CDR3 is 15 amino acids long. Germline V lookup: CDR1 SGHNT, CDR2 YENEEA. V was clipped by 5 bases and J by 1 base, with 15 bases between them. The DNA for the CDR3 is TGTGCCAGCAGCCCGGGACACGGGGCGTCCTACGAGCAGTACTTC. It is translated as CASSPGHGASYEQYF.

The chain has TRBV5-8 and TRBJ1-2, with 9 bases identical to TRBD1. Germline assignment: CDR1 SGHTS and CDR2 YDEGEE. V was pared by 5 bases and J by 6 bases, with 8 bases of the junction left unmatched. The length of the CDR3 is 14 residues. In DNA form, the CDR3 reads TGTGCCAGCAGTTATAACAGGGGGCAGAATGGCTACACCTTC. Protein sequence: CASSYNRGQNGYTF.

The chain's CDR3 is CASSVEVRYSYNEQFF. The CDR3 DNA is TGTGCCAGCAGCGTAGAGGTCAGATACTCCTACAATGAGCAGTTCTTC. The chain is built from TRBV9 and TRBJ2-1; D ambiguous. V shed 0 bases and J shed 0 bases, with 10 bases lying between them. Germline V lookup: CDR1 SGDLS, CDR2 YYNGEE. The CDR3 sequence is 16 residues long.